This is a list of T cell receptor beta chains from one sample in a study of shared clonotypes between healthy human individuals. Using immunoSEQ multiplex PCR, the repertoire was profiled, and TCRdb retains in-frame clones only, with some absent. In the table there are more than 200,000 clones, over 50% of which are singletons. The specimen sequenced was memory CD4+ T cells sorted from blood. These receptor sequences come from a man aged 25 to 45 in good health. CDR3s include the opening cysteine and the closing phenylalanine or tryptophan. The order of the fields is V gene, D gene, clone size, J gene, CDR3 protein, CDR3 DNA. The D gene is left open where the match is weak. For some rows the clone size is stated as once, few or many, or as a class when expanded; others skip it.

V gene: TRBV2; D gene: NA; clone size: NA; J gene: TRBJ2-5; CDR3 protein: CASKRVQETQYF; CDR3 DNA: TGTGCCAGCAAGCGGGTACAAGAGACCCAGTACTTC
V gene: TRBV11-3; D gene: TRBD2; clone size: few; J gene: TRBJ2-3; CDR3 protein: CASSLGASGSTDTQYF; CDR3 DNA: TGTGCCAGCAGCTTAGGTGCTAGCGGCAGCACAGATACGCAGTATTTT
V gene: TRBV29-1; D gene: TRBD1; clone size: NA; J gene: TRBJ1-2; CDR3 protein: CSVSPGQGYGYTF; CDR3 DNA: TGCAGCGTATCCCCGGGACAGGGATATGGCTACACCTTC
V gene: TRBV7-3; D gene: NA; clone size: NA; J gene: TRBJ2-1; CDR3 protein: CASSLFSLGGGEQFF; CDR3 DNA: TGTGCCAGCAGCTTGTTCAGCCTAGGCGGTGGTGAGCAGTTCTTC
V gene: TRBV10-2; D gene: TRBD1; clone size: NA; J gene: TRBJ2-1; CDR3 protein: CASREQGESYNEQFF; CDR3 DNA: TGCGCCAGCAGGGAACAGGGGGAGTCCTACAATGAGCAGTTCTTC
V gene: TRBV11-3; D gene: TRBD1; clone size: few; J gene: TRBJ2-5; CDR3 protein: CASSPSPGQQETQYF; CDR3 DNA: TGTGCCAGCAGCCCCTCCCCGGGACAGCAAGAGACCCAGTACTTC
V gene: TRBV7-2; D gene: NA; clone size: NA; J gene: TRBJ2-7; CDR3 protein: CASSPPFRWGNEQYF; CDR3 DNA: TGTGCCAGCAGCCCACCGTTTAGGTGGGGCAACGAGCAGTACTTC
V gene: TRBV7-2; D gene: TRBD2; clone size: NA; J gene: TRBJ2-3; CDR3 protein: CASSPGTSGSGGTQYF; CDR3 DNA: TGTGCCAGCAGCCCAGGGACTAGCGGGAGCGGGGGTACGCAGTATTTT
V gene: TRBV5-1; D gene: TRBD1; clone size: NA; J gene: TRBJ2-2; CDR3 protein: CASSRGQGDTGELFF; CDR3 DNA: TGCGCCAGCAGCCGGGGACAGGGGGACACCGGGGAGCTGTTTTTT
V gene: TRBV6-1; D gene: NA; clone size: NA; J gene: TRBJ2-1; CDR3 protein: CASGFGLGYNEQFF; CDR3 DNA: TGTGCCAGCGGGTTTGGACTCGGATACAATGAGCAGTTCTTC
V gene: TRBV15; D gene: TRBD1; clone size: NA; J gene: TRBJ2-2; CDR3 protein: CATSRDSGGSSTGELFF; CDR3 DNA: TGTGCCACCAGCAGAGACTCAGGGGGCTCTAGCACCGGGGAGCTGTTTTTT
V gene: TRBV15; D gene: NA; clone size: NA; J gene: TRBJ1-1; CDR3 protein: CATSRGLLAWSNTEAFF; CDR3 DNA: TGTGCCACCAGCCGGGGGCTTCTCGCTTGGTCGAACACTGAAGCTTTCTTT
V gene: TRBV13; D gene: NA; clone size: NA; J gene: TRBJ2-7; CDR3 protein: CASSYQGGSYEQYF; CDR3 DNA: TGTGCCAGCAGCTACCAGGGGGGCTCCTACGAGCAGTACTTC
V gene: TRBV11-3; D gene: TRBD2; clone size: many; J gene: TRBJ2-1; CDR3 protein: CASSFRAGVNNEQFF; CDR3 DNA: TGTGCCAGCAGCTTCCGCGCGGGAGTTAACAATGAGCAGTTCTTC
V gene: TRBV5-6; D gene: NA; clone size: NA; J gene: TRBJ1-2; CDR3 protein: CASSLQGVGGYTF; CDR3 DNA: TGTGCCAGCAGCTTGCAAGGCGTGGGTGGCTACACCTTC
V gene: TRBV28; D gene: NA; clone size: few; J gene: TRBJ2-7; CDR3 protein: CASRGRMLQYF; CDR3 DNA: TGTGCCAGCAGGGGACGAATGTTGCAGTACTTC
V gene: TRBV2; D gene: NA; clone size: NA; J gene: TRBJ2-7; CDR3 protein: CASSDPSYEQYF; CDR3 DNA: TGTGCCAGCAGTGATCCCTCTTACGAGCAGTACTTC
V gene: TRBV11-2; D gene: TRBD1; clone size: once; J gene: TRBJ1-1; CDR3 protein: CASRPGRDRGADTEAFF; CDR3 DNA: TGTGCCAGCAGGCCAGGCCGAGACAGGGGGGCTGACACTGAAGCTTTCTTT
V gene: TRBV4-3; D gene: NA; clone size: NA; J gene: TRBJ2-7; CDR3 protein: CASSQDTGRDPYEQYF; CDR3 DNA: TGCGCCAGCAGCCAAGATACCGGCAGGGACCCCTACGAGCAGTACTTC